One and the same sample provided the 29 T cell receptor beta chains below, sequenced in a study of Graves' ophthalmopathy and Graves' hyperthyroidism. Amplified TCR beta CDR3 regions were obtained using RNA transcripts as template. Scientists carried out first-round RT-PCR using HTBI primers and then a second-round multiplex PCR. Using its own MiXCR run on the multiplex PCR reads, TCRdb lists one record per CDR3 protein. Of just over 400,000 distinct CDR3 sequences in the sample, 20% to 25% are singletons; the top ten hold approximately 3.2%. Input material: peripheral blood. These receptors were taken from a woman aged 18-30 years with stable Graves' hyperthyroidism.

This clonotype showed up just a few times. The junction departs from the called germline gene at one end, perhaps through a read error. This CDR3 reads CASSSGQGVVNTGELCF. The CDR3 DNA sequence: TGTGCCAGCAGCTCAGGACAGGGGGTAGTAAACACCGGGGAGCTGTGTTTT. The rearrangement joins TRBV7-8 to TRBJ2-2; 10 nucleotides match TRBD1. The CDR3 loop spans 17 amino acids. Germline V gives CDR1 SGHVS, CDR2 FQNEAQ.

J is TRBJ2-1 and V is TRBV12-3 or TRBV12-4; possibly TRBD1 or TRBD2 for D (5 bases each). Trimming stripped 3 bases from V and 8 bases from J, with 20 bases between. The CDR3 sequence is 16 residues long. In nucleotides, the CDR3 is TGTGCCAGCAGTTTGTTTCCGGGGACCTACTTCGATGAGCAGTTCTTC. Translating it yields CASSLFPGTYFDEQFF.

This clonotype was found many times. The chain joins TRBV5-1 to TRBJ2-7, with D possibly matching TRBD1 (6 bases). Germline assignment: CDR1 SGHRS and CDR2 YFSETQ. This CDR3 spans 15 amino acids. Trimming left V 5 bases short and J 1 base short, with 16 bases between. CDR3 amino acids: CASRPILGGSYEQYF. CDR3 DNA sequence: TGCGCCAGCAGACCAATATTAGGGGGATCCTACGAGCAGTACTTC.

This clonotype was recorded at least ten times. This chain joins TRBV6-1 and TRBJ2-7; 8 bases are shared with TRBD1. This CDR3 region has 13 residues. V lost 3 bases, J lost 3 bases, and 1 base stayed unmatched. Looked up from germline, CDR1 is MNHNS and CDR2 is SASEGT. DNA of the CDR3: TGTGCCAGCAGTGAGGACAGGGACTACGAGCAGTACTTC. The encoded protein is CASSEDRDYEQYF.

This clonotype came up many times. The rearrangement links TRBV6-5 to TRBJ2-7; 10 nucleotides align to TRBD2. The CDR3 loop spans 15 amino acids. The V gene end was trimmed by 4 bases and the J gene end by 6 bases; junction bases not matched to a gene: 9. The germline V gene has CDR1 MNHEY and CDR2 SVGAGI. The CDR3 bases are TGTGCCAGCAGTTCCCTGGGACTAGCGCCCGCCGAGCAGTACTTC. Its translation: CASSSLGLAPAEQYF.

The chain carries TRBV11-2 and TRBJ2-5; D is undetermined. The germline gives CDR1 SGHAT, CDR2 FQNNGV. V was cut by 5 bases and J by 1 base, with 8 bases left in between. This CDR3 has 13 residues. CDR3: CASSAGPQETQYF. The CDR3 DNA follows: TGTGCCAGCAGCGCCGGTCCCCAAGAGACCCAGTACTTC.

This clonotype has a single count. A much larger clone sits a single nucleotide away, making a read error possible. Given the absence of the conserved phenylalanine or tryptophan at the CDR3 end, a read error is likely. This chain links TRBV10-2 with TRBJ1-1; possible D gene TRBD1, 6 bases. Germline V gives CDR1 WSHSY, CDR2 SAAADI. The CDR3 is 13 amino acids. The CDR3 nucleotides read TGCGCCGGCAGGGACACTTGGAACACTGAAGCTTTCTAT. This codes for CAGRDTWNTEAFY.

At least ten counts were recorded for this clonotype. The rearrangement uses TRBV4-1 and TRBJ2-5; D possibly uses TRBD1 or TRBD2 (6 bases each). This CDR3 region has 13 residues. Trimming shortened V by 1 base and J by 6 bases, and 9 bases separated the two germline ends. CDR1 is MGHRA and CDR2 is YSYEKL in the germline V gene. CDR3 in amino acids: CASSQGGAQTQYF. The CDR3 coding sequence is TGCGCCAGCAGCCAAGGGGGGGCGCAGACCCAGTACTTC.

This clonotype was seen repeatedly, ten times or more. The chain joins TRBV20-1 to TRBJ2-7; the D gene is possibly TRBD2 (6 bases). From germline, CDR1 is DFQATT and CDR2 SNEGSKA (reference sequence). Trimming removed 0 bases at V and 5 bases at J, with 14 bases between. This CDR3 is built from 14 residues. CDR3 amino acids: CSARDARRGNEQYF. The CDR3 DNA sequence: TGCAGTGCTAGAGATGCCAGGCGGGGAAACGAGCAGTACTTC.

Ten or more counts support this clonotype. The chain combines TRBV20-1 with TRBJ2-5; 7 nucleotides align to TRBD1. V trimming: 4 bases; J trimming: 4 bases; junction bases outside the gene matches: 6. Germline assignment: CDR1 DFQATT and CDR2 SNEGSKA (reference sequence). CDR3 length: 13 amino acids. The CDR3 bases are TGCAGTGCTAAAATGACAGGGACAGAGACCCAGTACTTC. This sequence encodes CSAKMTGTETQYF.

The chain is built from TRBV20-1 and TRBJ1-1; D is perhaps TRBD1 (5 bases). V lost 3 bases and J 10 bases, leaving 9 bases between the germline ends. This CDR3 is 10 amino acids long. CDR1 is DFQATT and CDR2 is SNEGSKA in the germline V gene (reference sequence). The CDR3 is CSASEGIAFF. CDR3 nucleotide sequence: TGCAGTGCTAGCGAGGGGATAGCTTTCTTT.

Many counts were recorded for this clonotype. The CDR3: CASGRTDNYEQYF. CDR3 nucleotides: TGTGCCAGCGGAAGGACAGACAACTACGAGCAGTACTTC. The rearrangement joins TRBV6-1 to TRBJ2-7; weak D call: TRBD1 (6 bases). V dropped 8 bases and J dropped 3 bases, with 14 bases sitting between them. Germline V lookup: CDR1 MNHNS, CDR2 SASEGT. The CDR3 is 13 residues long.

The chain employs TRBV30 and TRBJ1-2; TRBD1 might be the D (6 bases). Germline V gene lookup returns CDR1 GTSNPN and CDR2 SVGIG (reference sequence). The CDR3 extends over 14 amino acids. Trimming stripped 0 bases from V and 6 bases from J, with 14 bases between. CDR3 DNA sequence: TGTGCCTGGAGTGTACTCAGGGGAGGTAATGGCTACACCTTC. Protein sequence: CAWSVLRGGNGYTF.

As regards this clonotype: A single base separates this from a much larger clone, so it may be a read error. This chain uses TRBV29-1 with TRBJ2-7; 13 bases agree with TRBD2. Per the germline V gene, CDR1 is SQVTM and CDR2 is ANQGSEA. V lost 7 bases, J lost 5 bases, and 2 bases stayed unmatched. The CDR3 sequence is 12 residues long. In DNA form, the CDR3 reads TGCAGCGCGGGGACTAGCGGGAACGAGCAGTACGTC. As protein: CSAGTSGNEQYV.

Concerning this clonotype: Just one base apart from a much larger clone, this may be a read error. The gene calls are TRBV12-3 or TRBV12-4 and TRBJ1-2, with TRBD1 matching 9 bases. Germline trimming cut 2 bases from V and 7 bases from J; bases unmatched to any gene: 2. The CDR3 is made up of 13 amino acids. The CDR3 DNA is TGTGCCAGCAGTTTACGGGACAGGGCTGGCTACACCTTC. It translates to CASSLRDRAGYTF.

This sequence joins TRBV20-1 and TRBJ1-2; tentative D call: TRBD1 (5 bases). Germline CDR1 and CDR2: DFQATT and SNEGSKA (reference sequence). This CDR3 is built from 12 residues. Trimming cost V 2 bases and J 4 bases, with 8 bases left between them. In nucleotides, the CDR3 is TGCAGTGCTAGACTCGGGGGCTATGGCTACACCTTC. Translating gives CSARLGGYGYTF.

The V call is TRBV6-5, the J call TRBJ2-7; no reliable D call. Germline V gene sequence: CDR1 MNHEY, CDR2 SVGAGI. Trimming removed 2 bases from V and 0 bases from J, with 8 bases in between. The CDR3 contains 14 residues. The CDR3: CASSYRLSSYEQYF. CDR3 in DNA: TGTGCCAGCAGTTACCGCCTGAGCTCCTACGAGCAGTACTTC.

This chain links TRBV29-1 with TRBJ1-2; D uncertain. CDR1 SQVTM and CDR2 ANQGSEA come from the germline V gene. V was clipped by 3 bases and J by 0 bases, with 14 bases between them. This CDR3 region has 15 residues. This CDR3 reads CSVDGSSNANYGYTF. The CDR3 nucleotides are TGCAGCGTTGATGGGTCATCGAATGCTAACTATGGCTACACCTTC.

CDR3 loop: CASRLTVQNSHHHF. CDR3 in DNA: TGTGCCAGCAGACTAACGGTTCAGAATTCACACCACCACTTT. V gene TRBV28 combines with J gene TRBJ1-6; no clear D gene. V was shortened by 6 bases and J by 18 bases, with 24 bases between the two germline ends. CDR1 is MDHEN and CDR2 is SYDVKM in the germline V gene. The CDR3 is 14 amino acids.

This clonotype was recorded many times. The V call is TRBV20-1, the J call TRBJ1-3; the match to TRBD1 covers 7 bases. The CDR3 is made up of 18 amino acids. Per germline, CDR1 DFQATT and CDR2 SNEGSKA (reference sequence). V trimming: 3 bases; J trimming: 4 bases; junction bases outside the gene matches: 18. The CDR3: CSASWDRGTKFVGNTIYF. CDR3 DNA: TGCAGTGCTAGTTGGGACAGAGGGACGAAGTTTGTGGGAAACACCATATATTTT.

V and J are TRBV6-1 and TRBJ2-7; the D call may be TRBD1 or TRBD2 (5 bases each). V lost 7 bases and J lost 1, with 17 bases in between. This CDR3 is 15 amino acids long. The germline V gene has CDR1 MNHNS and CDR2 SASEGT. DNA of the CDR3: TGTGCCAGCAAGGTTGACGGGACGGCGTCCTACGAGCAGTACTTC. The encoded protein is CASKVDGTASYEQYF.

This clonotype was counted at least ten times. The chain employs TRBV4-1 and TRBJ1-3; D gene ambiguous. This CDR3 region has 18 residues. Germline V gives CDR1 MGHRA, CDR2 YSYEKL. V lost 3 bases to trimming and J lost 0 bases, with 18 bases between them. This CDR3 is CASSQPPGRYSSGNTIYF. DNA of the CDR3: TGCGCCAGCAGCCAGCCTCCCGGCAGGTACAGCTCTGGAAACACCATATATTTT.

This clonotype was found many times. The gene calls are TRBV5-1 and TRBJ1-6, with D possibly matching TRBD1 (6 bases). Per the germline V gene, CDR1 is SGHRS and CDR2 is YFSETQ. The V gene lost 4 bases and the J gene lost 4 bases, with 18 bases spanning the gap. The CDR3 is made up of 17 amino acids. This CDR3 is CASSVTGRSLYNSPLHF. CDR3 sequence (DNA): TGCGCCAGCAGCGTCACAGGGCGCTCCCTGTATAATTCACCCCTCCACTTT.

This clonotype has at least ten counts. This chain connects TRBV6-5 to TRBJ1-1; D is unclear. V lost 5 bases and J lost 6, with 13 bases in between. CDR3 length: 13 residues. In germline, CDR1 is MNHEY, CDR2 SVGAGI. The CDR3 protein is CASSHQIIAEAFF. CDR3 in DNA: TGTGCCAGCAGTCACCAAATAATTGCTGAAGCTTTCTTT.

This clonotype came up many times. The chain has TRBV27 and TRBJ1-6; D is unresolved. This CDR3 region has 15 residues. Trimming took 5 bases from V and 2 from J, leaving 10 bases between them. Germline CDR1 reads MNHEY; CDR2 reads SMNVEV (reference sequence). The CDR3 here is CASSLEGPYNSPLHF. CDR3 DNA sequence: TGTGCCAGCAGTCTTGAGGGCCCCTATAATTCACCCCTCCACTTT.

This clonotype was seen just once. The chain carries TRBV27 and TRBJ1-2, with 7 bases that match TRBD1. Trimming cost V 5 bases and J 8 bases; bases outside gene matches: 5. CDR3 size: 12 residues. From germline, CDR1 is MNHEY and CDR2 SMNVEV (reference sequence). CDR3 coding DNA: TGTGCCAGCAGTCCAGGGGGGACGGGCTACACCTTC. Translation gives CASSPGGTGYTF.

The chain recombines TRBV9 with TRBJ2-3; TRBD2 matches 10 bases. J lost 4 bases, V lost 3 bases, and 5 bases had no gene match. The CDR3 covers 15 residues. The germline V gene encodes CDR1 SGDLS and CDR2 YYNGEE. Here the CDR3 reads CASSEREGNADTQYF. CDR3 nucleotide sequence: TGTGCCAGCAGCGAGCGGGAGGGTAACGCAGATACGCAGTATTTT.

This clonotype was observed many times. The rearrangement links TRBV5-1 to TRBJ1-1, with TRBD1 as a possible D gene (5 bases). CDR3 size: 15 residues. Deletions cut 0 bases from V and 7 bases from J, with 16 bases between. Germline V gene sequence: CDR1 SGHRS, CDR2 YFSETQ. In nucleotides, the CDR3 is TGCGCCAGCAGCTTGGAAATTGGGGAAGGGGTTGAAGCTTTCTTT. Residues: CASSLEIGEGVEAFF.

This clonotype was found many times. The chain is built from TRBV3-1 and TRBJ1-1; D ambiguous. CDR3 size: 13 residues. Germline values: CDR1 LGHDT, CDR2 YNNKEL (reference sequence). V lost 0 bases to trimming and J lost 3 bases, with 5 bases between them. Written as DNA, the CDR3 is TGTGCCAGCAGCCAAGATCACTACACTGAAGCTTTCTTT. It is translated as CASSQDHYTEAFF.